This T cell receptor (beta chain) originates from a study of cytomegalovirus exposure and HLA in healthy donors. Study observations and caveats: In a later analysis, first-cohort TCR clusters were found to tend to co-occur in the 95 to 150 validation repertoires. Altogether, 164 TCR beta chains were recorded as cytomegalovirus-associated.

As concerns this clone: Its target is not known.

Profiled with immunoSEQ multiplex PCR; TCRdb holds only in-frame clones, not every one. Of some 110,000 clones in the sample, 85% to 95% were seen once. The clonotype comes from a young woman in good health and CMV-seronegative. Sequencing was performed on PBMCs.

CDR3 loop: CASSRGRRIVTDTQYF. CDR3 DNA: TGTGCCAGTAGTCGCGGGCGACGAATTGTCACAGATACGCAGTATTTT. The chain carries TRBV19 and TRBJ2-3; D is possibly TRBD2 (5 bases). The germline V gene has CDR1 LNHDA and CDR2 SQIVND (reference sequence). The CDR3 spans 16 residues. The ends were cut back, 5 bases at V and 2 bases at J, with 17 bases in the middle.